This passage covers 2 T cell receptor beta chains from one sample sequenced in a study of blood T cells in healthy people across ages. With a J-beta primer mix and a sample-barcoded 5' primer, a second PCR ran roughly 7 to 11 cycles. One entry per CDR3 protein results from TCRdb running MiXCR on the 5' RACE reads. The sample records fewer than 950,000 distinct CDR3 sequences, less than 70% being singletons. The sequenced sample consisted of blood. The origin of the receptors is a man at least 80 years old in good health.

This chain connects TRBV29-1 to TRBJ1-1, with D uncertain. The V gene lost 5 bases and the J gene lost 8 bases, with 12 bases spanning the gap. Per germline, CDR1 SQVTM and CDR2 ANQGSEA. There are 11 residues in the CDR3. The CDR3 DNA sequence: TGCAGCGTTCGACCGGGCCTCGAAGCTTTCTTT. Translated, it gives CSVRPGLEAFF.

The CDR3 sequence: CASSASQGAKWDGYTF. CDR3 coding DNA: TGCGCCAGCAGTGCTTCACAGGGGGCTAAGTGGGATGGCTACACCTTC. The rearrangement uses TRBV10-1 and TRBJ1-2, with 9 positions matching TRBD1. This CDR3 spans 16 amino acids. V dropped 4 bases and J dropped 6; count of bases not matched to a gene: 12. CDR1 is WNHNN, CDR2 SYGVQD, per germline (reference sequence).